These T cell receptor beta chains were read from a single sample in a study of early stage breast cancer tumors. Clones were read by immunoSEQ multiplex PCR, and TCRdb kept only the in-frame ones, dropping some. The repertoire has some 29,000 clones, 84% of them found once; the top ten carry 9.3%. Material: blood. The receptors here all came from a person aged 45 to 59 with breast cancer. CDR3s include the opening cysteine and the closing phenylalanine or tryptophan. A D gene is named only where the DNA matches it firmly. A clone size is listed for some rows: how often the clone was seen (once, few, many), or a class if it is expanded.

>TRBV9|NA|TRBD1|TRBJ1-2
CASSAGQGVGGYTF
TGTGCCAGCAGCGCCGGACAGGGGGTAGGTGGCTACACCTTC
>TRBV5-1|NA|TRBD1|TRBJ2-3
CASSLNRGQDTQYF
TGCGCCAGCAGCTTAAACAGGGGGCAAGATACGCAGTATTTT
>TRBV7-2|NA|NA|TRBJ1-2
CASSLSTGQNGYTF
TGTGCCAGCAGCTTGTCAACAGGGCAGAATGGCTACACCTTC
>TRBV7-3|NA|NA|TRBJ1-1
CASSLRTDEAFF
TGTGCCAGCAGCTTGAGGACAGATGAAGCTTTCTTT
>TRBV28|NA|NA|TRBJ1-3
CASSLSGTTGNTIYF
TGTGCCAGCAGTTTATCCGGGACGACTGGAAACACCATATATTTT
>TRBV5-1|NA|TRBD2|TRBJ2-1
CASSQGTSGGLSSYNEQFF
TGCGCCAGCAGCCAAGGGACTAGCGGGGGCCTTAGCTCCTACAATGAGCAGTTCTTC
>TRBV7-6|NA|NA|TRBJ2-1
CASSSVGNEQFF
TGTGCCAGCAGCTCCGTGGGCAATGAGCAGTTCTTC
>TRBV9|once|NA|TRBJ2-5
CASSVGGLPGPQETQYF
TGTGCCAGCAGCGTGGGGGGACTTCCCGGCCCACAAGAGACCCAGTACTTC
>TRBV5-6|NA|TRBD1|TRBJ1-1
CASNNREQGRYTEAFF
TGTGCCAGCAACAATAGGGAACAGGGGAGATATACTGAAGCTTTCTTT
>TRBV30|NA|NA|TRBJ2-7
CALRLGGYEQYF
TGTGCCTTGAGACTAGGGGGTTACGAGCAGTACTTC
>TRBV2|NA|NA|TRBJ2-5
CANGRTEETQYF
TGTGCCAATGGACGGACCGAAGAGACCCAGTACTTC
>TRBV7-6|NA|NA|TRBJ1-1
CASSLAPGGNTEAFF
TGTGCCAGCAGCTTAGCGCCAGGCGGGAACACTGAAGCTTTCTTT
>TRBV28|NA|NA|TRBJ2-7
CASMWQGTYEQYF
TGTGCCAGCATGTGGCAGGGAACCTACGAGCAGTACTTC
>TRBV7-3|NA|NA|TRBJ2-3
CASSPRGTDTQYF
TGTGCCAGCAGCCCTCGGGGCACAGATACGCAGTATTTT
>TRBV5-4|once|NA|TRBJ1-4
CASSLGPNSDEKLFF
TGTGCCAGCAGCCTAGGGCCAAACTCAGATGAAAAACTGTTTTTT
>TRBV5-6|few|NA|TRBJ2-6
CASSPRGGEPGANVLTF
TGTGCCAGCAGCCCGAGGGGGGGGGAGCCTGGGGCCAACGTCCTGACTTTC
>TRBV27|NA|NA|TRBJ1-6
CASSLFGSQVSPLHF
TGTGCCAGCAGTTTATTTGGTAGTCAGGTTTCACCCCTCCACTTT
>TRBV5-1|NA|TRBD2|TRBJ2-5
CASASGGAGETQYF
TGCGCCAGCGCTAGCGGGGGGGCCGGAGAGACCCAGTACTTC
>TRBV27|NA|NA|TRBJ2-7
CASSLYSSFPYEQYF
TGTGCCAGCAGTTTATATTCTAGTTTTCCCTACGAGCAGTACTTC
>TRBV9|NA|TRBD2|TRBJ2-2
CASSVAVRTSQTGELFF
TGTGCCAGCAGCGTAGCTGTAAGGACTAGCCAAACCGGGGAGCTGTTTTTT
>TRBV11-1|NA|NA|TRBJ2-7
CASSLTPAYEQYF
TGTGCCAGCAGCTTGACACCGGCCTACGAGCAGTACTTC
>TRBV5-1|NA|NA|TRBJ2-7
CASRGTGLYEQYF
TGCGCCAGCAGGGGAACAGGGTTGTACGAGCAGTACTTC
>TRBV2|NA|NA|TRBJ2-7
CASSEETAYEQYF
TGTGCCAGCAGTGAAGAGACAGCCTACGAGCAGTACTTC
>TRBV6-4|NA|NA|TRBJ2-5
CASSYRPSETQYF
TGTGCCAGCTCCTACCGGCCCAGCGAGACCCAGTACTTC
>TRBV10-2|once|NA|TRBJ2-5
CASSESRRVQETQYF
TGCGCCAGCAGTGAGTCTCGTCGGGTACAAGAGACCCAGTACTTC
>TRBV6-6|NA|NA|TRBJ1-3
CASSYSGGHGNTIYF
TGTGCCAGCAGTTACTCCGGGGGGCACGGAAACACCATATATTTT
>TRBV7-2|NA|TRBD2|TRBJ2-7
CASSASSPRLAGGRNEQYF
TGTGCCAGCAGCGCTTCCTCCCCTAGACTAGCGGGAGGAAGGAACGAGCAGTACTTC
>TRBV14|NA|TRBD2|TRBJ2-1
CASSQYLAGGPDEQFF
TGTGCCAGCAGCCAATACCTAGCGGGAGGGCCGGATGAGCAGTTCTTC
>TRBV29-1|NA|TRBD1|TRBJ1-1
CSSKGSGGNTEAFF
TGCAGCTCTAAAGGGTCAGGGGGGAACACTGAAGCTTTCTTT
>TRBV10-3|few|TRBD2|TRBJ2-7
CAIRDHQREDEQYF
TGTGCCATCAGAGACCATCAGCGGGAGGACGAGCAGTACTTC
>TRBV27|NA|NA|TRBJ2-7
CASSDPMGEQYF
TGTGCCAGCAGCGACCCGATGGGCGAGCAGTACTTC
>TRBV9|NA|TRBD2|TRBJ2-5
CASTRNSGDLQETQYF
TGTGCCAGCACCAGAAATAGCGGGGACCTCCAAGAGACCCAGTACTTC
>TRBV30|NA|NA|TRBJ1-2
CAWSVQGAAGYTF
TGTGCCTGGAGTGTGCAGGGTGCGGCCGGCTACACCTTC
>TRBV7-9|NA|TRBD1|TRBJ1-5
CASSHGGQGVWGNQPQHF
TGTGCCAGCAGCCACGGGGGACAGGGGGTCTGGGGCAATCAGCCCCAGCATTTT
>TRBV5-1|NA|TRBD2|TRBJ2-1
CASSLPSGLYNEQFF
TGCGCCAGCAGCCTTCCTAGCGGGTTGTACAATGAGCAGTTCTTC
>TRBV11-3|NA|TRBD2|TRBJ2-1
CASSLVLAGGQNEQFF
TGTGCCAGCAGCTTAGTCCTAGCGGGGGGGCAAAATGAGCAGTTCTTC
>TRBV2|NA|TRBD1|TRBJ1-4
CASGGTGDEKLFF
TGTGCCAGTGGAGGGACAGGGGATGAAAAACTGTTTTTT
>TRBV27|NA|NA|TRBJ2-7
CASSLRVRGSGRTYEQYF
TGTGCCAGCAGTTTAAGGGTACGGGGTAGCGGTAGAACGTACGAGCAGTACTTC
>TRBV7-9|NA|NA|TRBJ2-6
CASSLAGQGSGANVLTF
TGTGCCAGCAGCTTAGCGGGACAAGGCTCTGGGGCCAACGTCCTGACTTTC
>TRBV13|once|NA|TRBJ2-6
CASSEGQKTFSGANVLTF
TGTGCCAGCAGCGAAGGACAGAAGACATTTTCTGGGGCCAACGTCCTGACTTTC
>TRBV11-2|NA|NA|TRBJ2-5
CASEGPWRGQETQYF
TGTGCCAGCGAAGGTCCCTGGCGAGGGCAAGAGACCCAGTACTTC
>TRBV4-1|NA|NA|TRBJ2-4
CASSHPQGPAKNIQYF
TGCGCCAGCAGCCACCCACAGGGCCCAGCCAAAAACATTCAGTACTTC
>TRBV28|NA|NA|TRBJ2-7
CASSPPGLYEQYF
TGTGCCAGCAGTCCCCCCGGACTTTACGAGCAGTACTTC
>TRBV5-4|NA|TRBD1|TRBJ2-7
CASSFGGQGAFEQYF
TGTGCCAGCAGCTTCGGTGGACAGGGGGCATTCGAGCAGTACTTC
>TRBV28|NA|NA|TRBJ1-1
CASSPIGGGRSEAFF
TGTGCCAGCAGTCCCATCGGGGGCGGGAGGTCTGAAGCTTTCTTT
>TRBV5-4|NA|NA|TRBJ1-3
CASSADSSGNTIYF
TGTGCCAGCAGCGCGGACAGCTCCGGAAACACCATATATTTT
>TRBV18|NA|TRBD1|TRBJ1-6
CASSRDSFYNSPLHF
TGTGCCAGCTCACGGGACAGCTTCTATAATTCACCCCTCCACTTT
>TRBV27|once|TRBD1|TRBJ2-7
CASRLTGGIDEQYF
TGTGCCAGCAGGCTTACAGGGGGCATCGACGAGCAGTACTTC
>TRBV19|NA|NA|TRBJ1-2
CASSIGRTPRYGYTF
TGTGCCAGTAGTATAGGGAGGACCCCTCGGTATGGCTACACCTTC
>TRBV7-2|NA|TRBD2|TRBJ2-3
CASSLRAAGAGGAYDTQYF
TGTGCCAGCAGCTTGAGAGCCGCGGGAGCGGGGGGGGCATACGATACGCAGTATTTT
>TRBV27|NA|TRBD1|TRBJ2-3
CARGPRDRGTDTQYF
TGTGCCAGGGGTCCTAGGGACAGGGGTACAGATACGCAGTATTTT
>TRBV9|NA|NA|TRBJ2-3
CASSDEDTQYF
TGTGCCAGCAGCGACGAAGATACGCAGTATTTT